The 25 T cell receptor beta chains reported below all come from one sample, sequenced in a study of OX40 agonist ivuxolimab in advanced cancers. Only in-frame clones appear in the TCRdb table, and some are missing; sequencing was by immunoSEQ multiplex PCR. This sample has approximately 52,000 clones, with roughly 80% found just once. The sequencing here drew on CD4+ or CD8+ T cells sorted from blood, taken in a trial of the OX40 agonist ivuxolimab. These receptor sequences come from an adult with an advanced solid tumor such as melanoma, head and neck, liver or kidney cancer.

J is TRBJ1-4 and V is TRBV4-3; possible D gene TRBD1, 5 bases. The V end lost 4 bases, the J end lost 8 bases, and 17 bases lay between the germline ends. The CDR3 is 15 amino acids. The germline gives CDR1 LGHNA, CDR2 YSLEER. The CDR3 DNA reads as TGCGCCAGCAGCCTGGAGGGGTACGGTGGCGAAAAACTGTTTTTT. Translated: CASSLEGYGGEKLFF.

This clone has only a few counts. This chain connects TRBV18 to TRBJ2-6; the D gene is possibly TRBD2 (6 bases). The CDR3 contains 15 residues. The germline V gene has CDR1 KGHSH and CDR2 LQKENI. V lost 2 bases and J lost 2, with 7 bases in between. The CDR3 DNA reads TGTGCCAGCTCACCAGGCGGGGCTGGGGCCAACGTCCTGACTTTC. The encoded protein is CASSPGGAGANVLTF.

The chain couples TRBV5-1 to TRBJ2-5; D might be TRBD1 or TRBD2, each matching 5 bases. Trimming left V 1 base short and J 0 bases short, with 19 bases between. CDR1 SGHRS and CDR2 YFSETQ come from the germline V gene. The CDR3 length is 18 residues. CDR3 sequence reads: CASSLRRIGAVHQETQYF. CDR3 coding DNA: TGCGCCAGCAGCTTGAGGAGGATAGGGGCTGTACACCAAGAGACCCAGTACTTC.

This chain links TRBV2 with TRBJ1-2, with D possibly TRBD1 on 6 matching bases. The CDR3 sequence is 12 residues long. V dropped 10 bases and J dropped 3 bases, with 12 bases sitting between them. Germline V gene data show CDR1 as SNHLY and CDR2 as FYNNEI. CDR3 region: CATRQEDYGYTF. The CDR3 DNA sequence: TGTGCCACCAGACAGGAGGACTATGGCTACACCTTC.

The CDR3 sequence is CASSTPRANTEAFF. The CDR3 coding sequence is TGTGCCAGCAGCACCCCCAGGGCGAACACTGAAGCTTTCTTT. The chain joins TRBV5-4 to TRBJ1-1, with D perhaps matching TRBD1 (5 bases). Trimming stripped 4 bases from V and 1 base from J, with 11 bases between. The CDR3 runs to 14 residues. CDR1 and CDR2 (germline): SGHNT, YYREEE (reference sequence).

This clone was recorded only once. The V and J genes are TRBV5-4 and TRBJ2-7; tentatively, D is TRBD1 (5 bases). Germline V gene lookup returns CDR1 SGHNT and CDR2 YYREEE (reference sequence). V lost 5 bases and J lost 3, with 15 bases in between. This CDR3 spans 14 amino acids. The CDR3 nucleotides are TGTGCCAGCAGTTTTGGACAAGCGATCTACGAGCAGTACTTC. It encodes CASSFGQAIYEQYF.

The V gene is TRBV7-9, the J gene TRBJ1-4; no clear D gene. V was shortened by 5 bases and J by 5 bases, with 12 bases between the two germline ends. This CDR3 comprises 14 residues. Germline-derived CDR1 and CDR2 are SEHNR and FQNEAQ (reference sequence). CDR3 DNA: TGTGCCAGCAGCCTGGGATCCCGGAATGAAAAACTGTTTTTT. It codes for CASSLGSRNEKLFF.

The rearrangement uses TRBV10-3 and TRBJ2-5; 9 nucleotides align to TRBD1. Trimming removed 0 bases from V and 7 bases from J; junction bases left unmatched: 6. In germline, CDR1 is ENHRY, CDR2 SYGVKD. This CDR3 is built from 15 residues. The DNA for the CDR3 is TGTGCCATCAGTGAGTCTCCGGACAGGGGCCGGACCCAGTACTTC. Encoded protein: CAISESPDRGRTQYF.

V gene TRBV19 combines with J gene TRBJ1-1; D remains ambiguous. Germline CDR1 and CDR2: LNHDA and SQIVND (reference sequence). The V end was cut by 4 bases, the J end by 4 bases, with 13 bases between. There are 14 residues in the CDR3. The CDR3 DNA is TGTGCCAGTAGTACGCGGACGGCGGGCACTGAAGCTTTCTTT. This gives the protein CASSTRTAGTEAFF.

The J gene is TRBJ2-5, the V gene TRBV5-1, with TRBD2 matching 10 bases. J lost 5 bases, V lost 0 bases, and 4 bases had no gene match. Germline-derived CDR1 and CDR2 are SGHRS and YFSETQ. The CDR3 extends over 15 amino acids. The CDR3 coding sequence is TGCGCCAGCAGCTTGGGTATTAGCGGGGGGGAGACCCAGTACTTC. It specifies CASSLGISGGETQYF.

This clone was detected once. The rearrangement joins TRBV9 to TRBJ2-2, with 8 nucleotides matching TRBD2. V lost 1 base, J lost 7 bases, and 6 bases stayed unmatched. Germline CDR1 SGDLS, CDR2 YYNGEE. This CDR3 has 15 residues. In DNA form, the CDR3 reads TGTGCCAGCAGCGTAACCGGGGGGGCGCACGGGGAGCTGTTTTTT. Its translation is CASSVTGGAHGELFF.

The chain combines TRBV19 with TRBJ1-5; D remains ambiguous. The germline V and J ends were trimmed by 1 base and 0 bases, with 7 bases remaining between them. The CDR3 consists of 15 residues. Germline V gene lookup returns CDR1 LNHDA and CDR2 SQIVND (reference sequence). Here the CDR3 DNA reads TGTGCCAGTAGTATAGGTGTCGTTAGCAATCAGCCCCAGCATTTT. This translates into CASSIGVVSNQPQHF.

The chain is built from TRBV28 and TRBJ1-2, with D unresolved. This CDR3 region has 12 residues. The germline V and J ends were trimmed by 6 bases and 7 bases, with 12 bases remaining between them. Germline V gives CDR1 MDHEN, CDR2 SYDVKM. CDR3 DNA: TGTGCCAGCAGCAGCCTTGAGGGTGGCTACACCTTC. Amino acid sequence: CASSSLEGGYTF.

This clone was observed a few times. The rearrangement links TRBV5-6 to TRBJ1-5; D uncertain. Germline V gives CDR1 SGHDT, CDR2 YYEEEE. Trimming pared 8 bases from V and 3 bases from J, leaving 15 bases between. The CDR3 sequence is 14 residues long. The CDR3 sequence: CASHRRYLNQPQHF. In DNA, the CDR3 is TGTGCCAGTCATCGACGCTATCTCAATCAGCCCCAGCATTTT.

Concerning this clone itself: This CDR3 is also generated by other DNA sequences in the sample. The J gene is TRBJ2-3, the V gene TRBV5-4; 13 nucleotides line up with TRBD2. This CDR3 is 17 amino acids long. Trimming at V came to 5 bases and at J to 2 bases, leaving 8 bases not matched to a gene. CDR1 and CDR2 (germline): SGHNT, YYREEE (reference sequence). The CDR3 DNA sequence: TGTGCCAGCAGTACCAGACTAGCGGGGGGTCCCACAGATACGCAGTATTTT. The encoded protein is CASSTRLAGGPTDTQYF. The full variable domain, its missing parts supplied by reference TRBV5-4 and TRBJ2-3, is ETGVTQSPTHLIKTRGQQVTLRCSSQSGHNTVSWYQQALGQGPQFIFQYYREEENGRGNFPPRFSGLQFPNYSSELNVNALELDDSALYLCASSTRLAGGPTDTQYFGPGTRLTVL.

The V and J genes are TRBV19 and TRBJ2-5; 7 bases are shared with TRBD1. After removal of 5 bases from V and 7 bases from J, the junction contained 7 bases not matched to a gene. The CDR3 has 13 amino acids. Germline V gene data show CDR1 as LNHDA and CDR2 as SQIVND (reference sequence). The CDR3 here is CASSPQGIGTQYF. The CDR3 nucleotides read TGTGCCAGTAGTCCACAGGGGATAGGGACCCAGTACTTC.

This clone has a handful of counts. The chain employs TRBV19 and TRBJ1-5, with 9 bases aligning to TRBD1. The CDR3 has 19 residues. Germline V gene sequence: CDR1 LNHDA, CDR2 SQIVND (reference sequence). The V and J ends lost 5 bases and 10 bases, in that order; junction bases with no gene match: 24. CDR3 in DNA: TGTGCCAGTAGTCTCGAAACGATCTCCGGGACAGGGCGCCTGGGTCCCCAGCATTTT. It is translated as CASSLETISGTGRLGPQHF.

A word on this clone: The sample carries other DNA sequences with the same CDR3. The genes are TRBV7-3 and TRBJ2-3; D may be TRBD2 (5 bases). The V and J ends lost 4 bases and 2 bases respectively, with 10 bases between them. Germline-derived CDR1 and CDR2 are SGHTA and FQGTGA. The CDR3 has 14 amino acids. The CDR3 loop reads CASSSTRDTDTQYF. DNA for the CDR3: TGTGCCAGCAGCTCGACCCGGGACACAGATACGCAGTATTTT.

The rearrangement uses TRBV10-1 and TRBJ1-5; D call uncertain. There are 13 residues in the CDR3. The germline CDR1 and CDR2 sequences are WNHNN and SYGVQD (reference sequence). Trimming took 6 bases from V and 5 from J, leaving 11 bases between them. CDR3 sequence (DNA): TGCGCCAGCAGGGACCGTATAGATCAGCCCCAGCATTTT. Translated: CASRDRIDQPQHF.

This clone has a handful of counts. The V call is TRBV18, the J call TRBJ1-2; weak D call: TRBD1 (5 bases). This CDR3 region has 13 residues. Trimming removed 0 bases from V and 8 bases from J, with 10 bases in between. Germline CDR1 and CDR2: KGHSH and LQKENI. The CDR3 here is CASSPPGDNGYTF. The CDR3 DNA sequence: TGTGCCAGCTCACCACCGGGGGATAACGGCTACACCTTC.

The chain joins TRBV7-2 to TRBJ1-3; D remains unclear. Germline CDR1 and CDR2: SGHTA and FQGNSA. This CDR3 is 11 amino acids long. Trimming pared 4 bases from V and 2 bases from J, leaving 0 bases between. This chain's CDR3 is CASSSGNTIYF. As DNA, the CDR3 is TGTGCCAGCAGCTCTGGAAACACCATATATTTT.

V gene TRBV6-1 combines with J gene TRBJ2-7; D not resolved. V was clipped by 6 bases and J by 6 bases, with 12 bases between them. There are 12 residues in the CDR3. Germline V lookup: CDR1 MNHNS, CDR2 SASEGT. In nucleotides, the CDR3 is TGTGCCAGCAGCCGGGCTGGGCTCGAGCAGTACTTC. Its protein is CASSRAGLEQYF.

J is TRBJ1-6 and V is TRBV28; the match to TRBD1 covers 7 bases. The CDR3 sequence is 14 residues long. Trimming removed 7 bases from V and 7 bases from J; junction bases left unmatched: 7. CDR1 is MDHEN and CDR2 is SYDVKM in the germline V gene. This CDR3 is CASINQGGNSPLHF. Written as DNA, the CDR3 is TGTGCCAGCATAAACCAGGGGGGAAATTCACCCCTCCACTTT. The variable domain in full, completed from reference TRBV28 and TRBJ1-6, reads DVKVTQSSRYLVKRTGEKVFLECVQDMDHENMFWYRQDPGLGLRLIYFSYDVKMKEKGDIPEGYSVSREKKERFSLILESASTNQTSMYLCASINQGGNSPLHFGNGTRLTVT.

The genes are TRBV7-9 and TRBJ2-5; no clear D gene. The length of the CDR3 is 15 residues. V was cut by 1 base and J by 2 bases, with 11 bases left in between. Germline V lookup: CDR1 SEHNR, CDR2 FQNEAQ (reference sequence). CDR3 residues: CASSLGGRLQETQYF. The DNA of the CDR3 is TGTGCCAGCAGCTTAGGCGGACGGTTGCAAGAGACCCAGTACTTC.

This chain uses TRBV11-3 with TRBJ2-3; 9 bases match TRBD2. Looked up from germline, CDR1 is SGHNT and CDR2 is YENEEA. Trimming cost V 5 bases and J 4 bases; bases outside gene matches: 16. The CDR3 contains 18 residues. CDR3 nucleotide sequence: TGTGCCAGCAGCCCCGAAAGTTGGCGGGGGGGATTCCCAGATACGCAGTATTTT. As protein: CASSPESWRGGFPDTQYF.